These T cell receptor beta chains were read from a single sample in a study of T cells in Graves' hyperthyroidism and ophthalmopathy. TCRdb recomputed calls from the multiplex PCR reads with MiXCR, one row per CDR3 protein. The table has more than 300,000 distinct CDR3 sequences, about 17% seen once. The sequencing sample was made of blood. Receptors originate from a woman in her thirties with Graves' hyperthyroidism that later progressed to Graves' ophthalmopathy. The CDR3 runs from the conserved cysteine through the conserved F or W. A D gene is named only where the DNA matches it firmly. Part of the rows lack a size; the others show once, few, many or a class for expanded clones.

d_call | j_call | v_call | clone_size | cdr3_nt | cdr3_aa
TRBD1 | TRBJ2-7 | TRBV7-9 | NA | TGTGCCAGCAGCTTACGACAGGGTTTGGCCTACGAGCAGTACTTC | CASSLRQGLAYEQYF
NA | TRBJ1-2 | TRBV6-1 | NA | TGTGCCAGCAAGATGGTCCTAGAGAATTATGGCTACACCTTC | CASKMVLENYGYTF
TRBD2 | TRBJ2-5 | TRBV20-1 | many | TGCAGTGCTAGAGTACTAGCGGGAGCCCAAGAGACCCAGTACTTC | CSARVLAGAQETQYF
NA | TRBJ2-3 | TRBV27 | many | TGTGCCAGCAGTCCCCGGGGCGCAGGTACGCAGTATTTT | CASSPRGAGTQYF
TRBD2 | TRBJ2-1 | TRBV14 | few | TGTGCCAGCAGCCCACCCGGTTGGGCGGGAGATACCGATGAGCAGTTCTTC | CASSPPGWAGDTDEQFF
TRBD2 | TRBJ2-1 | TRBV7-9 | few | TGTGCCAGCAGCTTATGGGCTAGCGGGAGTATCGATGAGCAGTTCTTC | CASSLWASGSIDEQFF
NA | TRBJ1-1 | TRBV12-3/TRBV12-4 | many | TGTGCCAGCAGTTTGGGGACCTTGAACACTGAAGCTTTCTTT | CASSLGTLNTEAFF
NA | TRBJ2-7 | TRBV27 | NA | TGTGCCAGCAGTCCCACGGGAGCGATGAATGAGCAGTACTTC | CASSPTGAMNEQYF
NA | TRBJ1-3 | TRBV3-1 | NA | TGTGCCAGCAGCCCGTACAGGGCGCAAAACACCATATATTTT | CASSPYRAQNTIYF
NA | TRBJ2-1 | TRBV10-1 | few | TGCGCCAGCAGTGAGTCGCGGGTCAGGGGAATAGGGCAGTTCTTC | CASSESRVRGIGQFF
NA | TRBJ2-7 | TRBV19 | NA | TGTGCCAGTAGCCATGGGGATTTGGGCCTCTCCTACGAGCAGTACTTC | CASSHGDLGLSYEQYF
TRBD1 | TRBJ2-7 | TRBV2 | many | TGTGCCAGCAGTGAAACAGGACAGGCCTACGAGCAGTACTTC | CASSETGQAYEQYF
TRBD1 | TRBJ1-2 | TRBV19 | many | TGTGCCAGTAGCTTTACAGGGGGCGCTGAGGGCTACACCTTC | CASSFTGGAEGYTF
NA | TRBJ2-1 | TRBV5-1 | NA | TGCGCCAGCAGCTTGGAGGACAGAAAGCAGTTCTTC | CASSLEDRKQFF
NA | TRBJ2-1 | TRBV3-1 | many | TGTGCCAGCAGCCAAGATCTGGGAGGCTCCTACAATGAGCAGTTCTTC | CASSQDLGGSYNEQFF
NA | TRBJ1-5 | TRBV5-1 | few | TGCGCCAGCAGCTTGGTTCCAGGAGATAGCAATCAGCCCCAGCATTTT | CASSLVPGDSNQPQHF
TRBD2 | TRBJ2-5 | TRBV19 | NA | TGTGCCAGTACTCCTGAGGCCCTTATTCCGGGACTAGCTCAAGAGACCCAGTACTTC | CASTPEALIPGLAQETQYF
TRBD1 | TRBJ2-1 | TRBV19 | many | TGTGCCAGTAGTACCGGGACAGGACCATACAATGAGCAGTTCTTC | CASSTGTGPYNEQFF
TRBD2 | TRBJ2-5 | TRBV7-9 | NA | TGTGCCAGCAGCCAATCGGGACTAGCAGAGACCCAGTACTTC | CASSQSGLAETQYF
TRBD2 | TRBJ2-3 | TRBV11-2 | NA | TGTGCCAGCAGCTTATCTAGCGGCCATAGCACAGATACGCAGTATTTT | CASSLSSGHSTDTQYF
NA | TRBJ1-1 | TRBV15 | many | TGTGCCACTGGAGGGAGGTTTGAGCGGCTTAGAGCTTTCTTT | CATGGRFERLRAFF
NA | TRBJ2-1 | TRBV4-1 | many | TGCGCCAGCAGCCAAGATGTCTCACCCGACAATGAGCAGTTCTTC | CASSQDVSPDNEQFF
TRBD1 | TRBJ2-7 | TRBV30 | many | TGTGCCACGTGGGGACAGAACTACGAGCAGTACTTC | CATWGQNYEQYF
NA | TRBJ2-1 | TRBV20-1 | many | TGCAGTGCGGTTAGCGGTGAGAGCTCCTACAATGAGCAGTTCTTC | CSAVSGESSYNEQFF
TRBD1 | TRBJ1-5 | TRBV19 | NA | TGTGCCAGTGACGGGACAGGGGCTGCTGGAAGCAATCAGCCCCAGCATTTT | CASDGTGAAGSNQPQHF
NA | TRBJ2-2 | TRBV27 | many | TGTGCCAGCAGGCAACTGGGCACCGGGGAGCTGTTTTTT | CASRQLGTGELFF
NA | TRBJ1-1 | TRBV5-1 | many | TGCGCCAGCAGCTTGACAGGGAACTATGACACTGAAGCTTTCTTT | CASSLTGNYDTEAFF
NA | TRBJ1-2 | TRBV11-2 | many | TGTGCCAGCAGCTCCCGACGGAGCTATGGCTACACCTTC | CASSSRRSYGYTF
NA | TRBJ1-2 | TRBV28 | NA | TGTGCCAGCGGCCATAGTCCAGGGAACTATGGCTACACCTTC | CASGHSPGNYGYTF
NA | TRBJ1-4 | TRBV14 | NA | TGTGCCAGCAGCCAATGGACTCAAAAACTGTTTTTT | CASSQWTQKLFF
NA | TRBJ2-1 | TRBV28 | many | TGTGCCAGCAGTCGCTCCATGGACATTCCTCCCTACAATGAGCAGTTCTTC | CASSRSMDIPPYNEQFF
NA | TRBJ1-1 | TRBV6-1 | many | TGTGCCAGCAGTTATGCCAGGAGTCGAACTGAAGCTTTCTTT | CASSYARSRTEAFF
NA | TRBJ2-5 | TRBV27 | NA | TGTGCCAGCAGACAAACCGGACCCCAAGAGACCCAGTACTTC | CASRQTGPQETQYF
NA | TRBJ2-4 | TRBV20-1 | many | TGCAGTGCTAGGTCCTCAACAGGGTCAGAAAACATTCAGTACTTC | CSARSSTGSENIQYF
NA | TRBJ1-1 | TRBV6-4 | NA | TGTGCCAGCAGTGACTCCTGGGGCGAAGCTTTCTTT | CASSDSWGEAFF
TRBD1 | TRBJ2-1 | TRBV12-3/TRBV12-4 | many | TGTGCCAGCAGTTTACCTGGGACAGCCTTCCCCAATGAGCAGCTCTTC | CASSLPGTAFPNEQLF
NA | TRBJ2-7 | TRBV5-1 | few | TGCGCCAGCAGCAACCGGGACGGTGTAGAGGGCGAGCAGTACTTC | CASSNRDGVEGEQYF
NA | TRBJ2-5 | TRBV2 | many | TGTGCCAGCAGTGACAGCCGGGCGGAGACCCAGTACTTC | CASSDSRAETQYF
NA | TRBJ1-1 | TRBV9 | NA | TGTGCCAGCAGCGTAGAAATAGGCTCGAACACTGAAGCTTTCTTT | CASSVEIGSNTEAFF
NA | TRBJ2-1 | TRBV5-1 | NA | TGCGCCAGCAGCCCTCGGGACTCGATGTACAATGAGCAGTTCTTC | CASSPRDSMYNEQFF
NA | TRBJ2-3 | TRBV12-3/TRBV12-4 | many | TGTGCCAGCAGTTTCGGACCCGCCGATACGCAGTATTTT | CASSFGPADTQYF
TRBD2 | TRBJ2-5 | TRBV28 | few | TGTGCCAGCAGTCCCCTAGCGGGAAGGGGGCAAGAGACCCAGTACTTC | CASSPLAGRGQETQYF
TRBD1 | TRBJ2-7 | TRBV11-2 | NA | TGTGCCAGCAGCTTAGGCAGGGGGCGACGCGAGCAGTACTTC | CASSLGRGRREQYF
NA | TRBJ2-5 | TRBV5-6 | many | TGTGCCAGCAGCTCCCTACAGGTCGGCATGAAGGAGACCCAGTACTTC | CASSSLQVGMKETQYF
NA | TRBJ1-1 | TRBV11-2 | many | TGTGCCAGCAGCTTAGGACTGGGACGGGAGAACCTGAACACTGAAGCTTTCTTT | CASSLGLGRENLNTEAFF
TRBD1 | TRBJ1-4 | TRBV18 | many | TGTGCCAGCTCACCAGTCCCGGACAGGTCTAATGAAAAACTGTTTTTT | CASSPVPDRSNEKLFF
TRBD2 | TRBJ2-3 | TRBV7-9 | NA | TGTGCCAGCAGCTCTCGGACTAGCGGCCCCACAGATACGCAGTATTTT | CASSSRTSGPTDTQYF
TRBD2 | TRBJ2-1 | TRBV20-1 | many | TGCAGTGCATGGCGGGGGGGGAGCTCTTACAATGAGCAGTTCTTC | CSAWRGGSSYNEQFF
NA | TRBJ2-2 | TRBV27 | many | TGTGCCAGCAGTTCCGGGGACACCGGGGAGCTGTTTTTT | CASSSGDTGELFF
NA | TRBJ2-2 | TRBV3-1 | many | TGTGCCAGCAGCCAAGCTTCCTCCGGGGAGCTGTTTTTT | CASSQASSGELFF
NA | TRBJ2-1 | TRBV30 | many | TGTGCCTGTCCACTCCAGGCGGGCGTCTCCTACAATGAGCAGTTCTTC | CACPLQAGVSYNEQFF
TRBD1 | TRBJ1-5 | TRBV7-8 | NA | TGTGCCAGCAGCTTAGATGCCAGGGGGAATCAGCCCCAGCATTTT | CASSLDARGNQPQHF
TRBD1 | TRBJ2-1 | TRBV9 | many | TGTGCCAGCAGCCTCCGGGACAGGGGAGATTTTGAGCAGTTCTTC | CASSLRDRGDFEQFF
NA | TRBJ1-1 | TRBV27 | many | TGTGCCAGCAGTTACGGGTTGGGCACTGAAGCTTTCTTT | CASSYGLGTEAFF
NA | TRBJ1-5 | TRBV6-2/TRBV6-3 | many | TGTGCCAGCAGTTACGGGCAGGGTCCTCAGCCCCAGCATTTT | CASSYGQGPQPQHF
TRBD1 | TRBJ1-1 | TRBV5-1 | many | TGCGCCAGCAGCTTGGTGACAGGGGGCGAAGCTTTCTTT | CASSLVTGGEAFF